This T cell receptor (beta chain) was sequenced for a study of T cell responses to AZD1222 COVID-19 vaccine. Background on the study: Second-dose groups at about 4 or about 12 weeks were pooled.

As for this clone: No antigen is known for it.

The assay was immunoSEQ multiplex PCR, and TCRdb's table has in-frame clones only and misses some. The data show roughly 140,000 clones, 91% seen once. V was trimmed by 6 bases and J by 1 base, leaving 15 bases between them. Germline assignment: CDR1 SGHAT and CDR2 FQNNGV. The CDR3 spans 15 residues. Overall study findings and caveats: Across the whole spike, CD4 TCRs peaked at regions 160-218 and 743-854.

This receptor was taken from an adult in good health. This material consisted of peripheral blood, taken on day 0 of AZD1222 vaccination. This chain connects TRBV11-2 to TRBJ1-1; the D gene is possibly TRBD1 (6 bases). CDR3 sequence reads: CASRGDGGRNTEAFF. The CDR3 coding sequence is TGTGCCAGCAGAGGGGACGGGGGCAGGAACACTGAAGCTTTCTTT.